This TCR beta chain came from a study of blood T cell repertoires in COVID-19. The germline CDR1 and CDR2 sequences are LGHDT and YNNKEL (reference sequence). This CDR3 has 16 residues. Unmatched junction bases numbered 10, after V lost 4 bases and J lost 5 bases. TCRdb's copy holds only in-frame clones and misses some; the assay was immunoSEQ multiplex PCR. Of some 220,000 clones in the sample, around 85% are singletons; the top ten hold 5.1%. The receptor's source is a man in his fifties with COVID-19, enrolled during active disease. The chain combines TRBV3-1 (or the pseudogene TRBV3-2) with TRBJ2-5, with 10 bases that match TRBD2. The material sequenced was peripheral blood. CDR3 region: CASSLGERGGRETQYF. The CDR3 DNA reads as TGTGCCAGCAGCCTCGGGGAGCGGGGGGGCAGGGAGACCCAGTACTTC.